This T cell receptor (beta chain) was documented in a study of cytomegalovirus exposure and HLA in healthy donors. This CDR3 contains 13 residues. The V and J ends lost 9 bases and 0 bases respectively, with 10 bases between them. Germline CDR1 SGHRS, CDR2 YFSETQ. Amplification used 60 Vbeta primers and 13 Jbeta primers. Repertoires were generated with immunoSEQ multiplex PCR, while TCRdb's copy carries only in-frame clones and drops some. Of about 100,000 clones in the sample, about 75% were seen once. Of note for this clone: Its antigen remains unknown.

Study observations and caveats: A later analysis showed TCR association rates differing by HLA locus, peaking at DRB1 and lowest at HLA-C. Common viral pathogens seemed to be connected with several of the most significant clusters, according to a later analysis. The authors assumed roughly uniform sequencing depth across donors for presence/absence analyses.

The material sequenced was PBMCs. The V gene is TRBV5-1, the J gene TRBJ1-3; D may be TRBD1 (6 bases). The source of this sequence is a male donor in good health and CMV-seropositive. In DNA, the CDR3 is TGCGCCACCAAGGACAGCTCTGGAAACACCATATATTTT. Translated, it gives CATKDSSGNTIYF.